This is a list of T cell receptor beta chains from one sample in a study of neurological immune-mediated disorders. TCRdb redid the calling of the 5' RACE reads with MiXCR, one entry per CDR3 protein. Of tens of thousands of distinct CDR3 sequences detected, approximately 10% appear once; the ten largest clones hold around a tenth. The sequenced sample was PBMCs. The origin of the receptors is a man aged 25-40 years in good health. Both conserved end residues are part of each CDR3. The D gene is left open where the match is weak. Size is stated for part of the rows, as once, few or many counts, or as a class when the clone is expanded.

>TRBV7-9|NA|TRBD2|TRBJ2-7
TGTGCCAGCAGCCTCAAGGGACTAGCGGGAGTCGGGGGCTACGAGCAGTACTTC
CASSLKGLAGVGGYEQYF
>TRBV29-1|many|TRBD2|TRBJ2-3
TGCAGTTGCCGACTAGCGGGAGACTCGGATACGCAGTATTTT
CSCRLAGDSDTQYF
>TRBV20-1|medium-sized|NA|TRBJ2-1
TGCAGTGCTAGGACTTTCTACAATGAGCAGTTCTTC
CSARTFYNEQFF
>TRBV20-1|many|NA|TRBJ2-1
TGCAGTGCTAGAGTTGGACTATCCTCCTACAATGAGCAGTTCTTC
CSARVGLSSYNEQFF
>TRBV11-2|many|TRBD2|TRBJ2-1
TGTGCCAGCAGCCCATGGACTAGCGGGAGTGAGCAGTTCTTC
CASSPWTSGSEQFF
>TRBV12-3/TRBV12-4|many|NA|TRBJ2-5
TGTGCCAGCAGTTACAGGGCCCCCCATAAGACCCAGTACTTC
CASSYRAPHKTQYF
>TRBV20-1|many|TRBD1|TRBJ2-3
TGCAGTGCTAGAGAAACCGGGACAGGCGTGGATACGCAGTATTTT
CSARETGTGVDTQYF
>TRBV2|NA|NA|TRBJ2-7
TGTGCCAGCAGGGACAATTTCTACGAGCAGTACTTC
CASRDNFYEQYF
>TRBV5-1|many|NA|TRBJ2-7
TGCGCCAGCAGCTTGTACGATAATGTAGACGTGGGGCGTTACTACGAGCAGTACTTC
CASSLYDNVDVGRYYEQYF
>TRBV6-1|many|NA|TRBJ1-2
TGTGCCAGCGTAATTTGGGGGGGAACTAACTATGGCTACACCTTC
CASVIWGGTNYGYTF
>TRBV5-1|many|TRBD1|TRBJ2-1
TGCGCCAGCAGCTCCCCTGACAGGGGGTTAGTGAATGAGCAGTTCTTC
CASSSPDRGLVNEQFF
>TRBV5-5|many|NA|TRBJ2-5
TGTGCCAGCAGCCCCTCCGTCCAGGGTCTAGAGACCCAGTACTTC
CASSPSVQGLETQYF
>TRBV7-6|few|TRBD1|TRBJ1-5
TGTGCCAGCAGCTTAGGGGGCACAGGGGGCGCGAGCAATCAGCCCCAGCATTTT
CASSLGGTGGASNQPQHF
>TRBV20-1|many|NA|TRBJ2-1
TGCAGTGCTAGGAACAATGAGCAGTTCTTC
CSARNNEQFF
>TRBV20-1|many|TRBD2|TRBJ2-1
TGCAGTGCCCCAGCACTTAGCGGGAGGTCCTACAATGAGCAGTTCTTC
CSAPALSGRSYNEQFF
>TRBV5-1|NA|TRBD2|TRBJ2-1
TGCGCCAGCAGCTCGTGGACTAGCGGGAGTGAGCAGTTCTTC
CASSSWTSGSEQFF
>TRBV7-9|many|TRBD2|TRBJ2-7
TGTGCCAGCAGCTCCAGTACTAGCGGGACCTACGAGCAGTACTTC
CASSSSTSGTYEQYF
>TRBV20-1|many|TRBD2|TRBJ2-5
TGCAGTGCTAGAGACCCCGGACTAGCAGAGACCCAGTACTTC
CSARDPGLAETQYF
>TRBV5-1|many|TRBD2|TRBJ2-1
TGCGCCAGCAGCTTGCAGTCTAGCGGGGATGAGCAGTTCTTC
CASSLQSSGDEQFF
>TRBV5-1|many|TRBD1|TRBJ2-1
TGCGCCAGCAGCTTGTACAGGGGGCTCAATGAGCAGTTCTTC
CASSLYRGLNEQFF
>TRBV28|many|NA|TRBJ2-7
TGTGCCAGCAGTTTCCTATCCTCATCCTACGAGCAGTACTTC
CASSFLSSSYEQYF
>TRBV5-1|many|TRBD1|TRBJ1-6
TGCGCCAGCAGCTTGCGGGACAGGGGGCGCGGTAATTCACCCCTCCACTTT
CASSLRDRGRGNSPLHF
>TRBV12-3/TRBV12-4|many|NA|TRBJ1-4
TGTGCCAGCAGTTTCGCCCAGGGAAGTGAAAAACTGTTTTTT
CASSFAQGSEKLFF
>TRBV7-2|many|TRBD2|TRBJ2-7
TGTGCCAGCAGCCCTGGACTAGCGGGAGTAGAGCAGTACTTC
CASSPGLAGVEQYF
>TRBV20-1|many|TRBD1|TRBJ1-1
TGCAGTGCTGGGGACAGAACAATTGAAGCTTTCTTT
CSAGDRTIEAFF
>TRBV20-1|many|TRBD1|TRBJ1-1
TGCAGTGCTAGAGAAGGGACAGGGGGAAACACTGAAGCTTTCTTT
CSAREGTGGNTEAFF
>TRBV12-5|many|NA|TRBJ2-7
TGTGCTAGTGGCCGTTCCCTTTACGAGCAGTACTTC
CASGRSLYEQYF
>TRBV5-1|many|NA|TRBJ2-1
TGCGCCAGCAGCTTGGACGGGGACTCCTACAATGAGCAGTTCTTC
CASSLDGDSYNEQFF
>TRBV6-6|NA|TRBD1|TRBJ1-3
TGTGCCAGCAGTGCGGGACAGGCTGGAAACACCATATATTTT
CASSAGQAGNTIYF
>TRBV20-1|many|TRBD2|TRBJ2-5
TGCAGTCCTCTAGCGGGAGGCGAGACCCAGTACTTC
CSPLAGGETQYF
>TRBV20-1|many|NA|TRBJ2-7
TGCAGTGCTAGATTCGGGGCGTCCTACGAGCAGTACTTC
CSARFGASYEQYF
>TRBV5-1|many|NA|TRBJ2-3
TGCGCCAGCAGCCGGGGGAGCATGGGCACAGATACGCAGTATTTT
CASSRGSMGTDTQYF
>TRBV20-1|many|TRBD1|TRBJ2-7
TGCAGTGCGGCGCCGACAGGGGCATCCATGACCTACGAGCAGTACTTC
CSAAPTGASMTYEQYF